Below, 28 T cell receptor beta chains from the same sample are listed, as sequenced in a study of blood T cell repertoires in COVID-19. TCRdb's table, derived via immunoSEQ multiplex PCR, lists solely in-frame clones and lacks some. The data contain some 240,000 clones, 80% to 90% of them singletons. Sequencing input: peripheral blood. Receptors originate from an elderly woman with COVID-19, enrolled during active disease.

The genes are TRBV7-3 and TRBJ1-5; D might be TRBD1 (5 bases). V was shortened by 4 bases and J by 0 bases, with 13 bases between the two germline ends. The CDR3 spans 16 residues. The germline gives CDR1 SGHTA, CDR2 FQGTGA. This chain's CDR3 is CASSSTTANSNQPQHF. The CDR3 DNA reads TGTGCCAGCAGCTCAACGACAGCTAATAGCAATCAGCCCCAGCATTTT.

In this sample, this clone turned up a few times. The chain has TRBV12-3 or TRBV12-4 and TRBJ1-1, with 8 nucleotides matching TRBD1. This CDR3 region has 13 residues. V lost 3 bases and J lost 8; bases outside the gene matches: 5. CDR3 amino acids: CASSFGDRFEAFF. In DNA form, the CDR3 reads TGTGCCAGCAGTTTTGGGGACAGGTTCGAAGCTTTCTTT.

This clone was detected only once. The chain carries TRBV4-1 and TRBJ2-1; 14 bases agree with TRBD2. This CDR3 has 20 residues. Germline V CDR1 and CDR2: MGHRA, YSYEKL. With 3 bases clipped from V and 4 bases from J, the junction kept 14 bases outside the gene matches. CDR3 bases: TGCGCCAGCAGCCAGATCGGACTAGCGGGAGGATTCTTGGGTTACAATGAGCAGTTCTTC. Protein: CASSQIGLAGGFLGYNEQFF.

The chain employs TRBV5-8 and TRBJ1-5; 8 bases fit TRBD1. This CDR3 comprises 13 residues. Germline trimming cut 4 bases from V and 7 bases from J; bases unmatched to any gene: 4. Looked up from germline, CDR1 is SGHTS and CDR2 is YDEGEE. The CDR3 nucleotides read TGTGCCAGCAGCCTGGACAGGGTACAGCCCCAGCATTTT. Protein: CASSLDRVQPQHF. The full variable domain, its missing parts supplied by reference TRBV5-8 and TRBJ1-5, is EAGVTQSPTHLIKTRGQQATLRCSPISGHTSVYWYQQALGLGLQFLLWYDEGEERNRGNFPPRFSGRQFPNYSSELNVNALELEDSALYLCASSLDRVQPQHFGDGTRLSIL.

The chain recombines TRBV18 with TRBJ2-2; D is uncertain. Germline CDR1 and CDR2: KGHSH and LQKENI. V lost 6 bases, J lost 6 bases, and 11 bases lay in between. This CDR3 has 13 residues. The DNA for the CDR3 is TGTGCCAGCTCGATGGGCTTGTCCGGGGAGCTGTTTTTT. The encoded protein is CASSMGLSGELFF.

V is TRBV7-2 and J is TRBJ1-1, with D unclear. Per germline, CDR1 SGHTA and CDR2 FQGNSA. This CDR3 spans 11 amino acids. The V gene lost 9 bases and the J gene lost 1 base, with 6 bases spanning the gap. Here the CDR3 reads CASTSNTEAFF. DNA for the CDR3: TGTGCCAGTACTTCGAACACTGAAGCTTTCTTT. Full variable domain (rest looked up from reference TRBV7-2 and TRBJ1-1): GAGVSQSPSNKVTEKGKDVELRCDPISGHTALYWYRQSLGQGLEFLIYFQGNSAPDKSGLPSDRFSAERTGGSVSTLTIQRTQQEDSAVYLCASTSNTEAFFGQGTRLTVV.

The rearrangement uses TRBV5-8 and TRBJ1-5, with 7 bases identical to TRBD1. V lost 2 bases and J lost 2; bases outside the gene matches: 4. This CDR3 is 15 amino acids long. Germline V lookup: CDR1 SGHTS, CDR2 YDEGEE. As DNA, the CDR3 is TGTGCCAGCAGCTTACTAGGGGGCCGCAATCAGCCCCAGCATTTT. It codes for CASSLLGGRNQPQHF.

V is TRBV12-5 and J is TRBJ2-1; perhaps TRBD2 as D (6 bases). The CDR3 length is 15 residues. V was clipped by 7 bases and J by 3 bases, with 16 bases between them. From germline, CDR1 is LGHNT and CDR2 FRNRAP. CDR3 bases: TGTGCTAGTGCCCGCGGGACTTCAAACTACAATGAGCAGTTCTTC. Translating it yields CASARGTSNYNEQFF.

V gene TRBV7-9 combines with J gene TRBJ1-1; D gene unclear. CDR3 length: 14 amino acids. The ends were cut back, 1 base at V and 2 bases at J, with 8 bases in the middle. CDR1 is SEHNR and CDR2 is FQNEAQ in the germline V gene (reference sequence). The CDR3 protein is CASSLDTANTEAFF. The CDR3 nucleotides read TGTGCCAGCAGCTTAGATACAGCCAACACTGAAGCTTTCTTT.

The genes are TRBV24-1 and TRBJ2-3, with 13 bases identical to TRBD2. V lost 4 bases, J lost 6 bases, and 6 bases stayed unmatched. Germline V gene sequence: CDR1 KGHDR, CDR2 SFDVKD. The CDR3 sequence is 16 residues long. The CDR3 reads CATSDWTSGSGDTQYF. CDR3 DNA sequence: TGTGCCACCAGTGACTGGACTAGCGGGAGCGGGGATACGCAGTATTTT.

The J gene is TRBJ2-7, the V gene TRBV27; D might be TRBD2 (5 bases). CDR3 length equals 11 residues. Germline CDR1 is MNHEY and CDR2 is SMNVEV (reference sequence). Trimming took off 4 bases at V and 6 bases at J, with 7 bases between the two ends. The CDR3 loop is CASSYGVEQYF. The CDR3, as DNA: TGTGCCAGCAGTTACGGGGTCGAGCAGTACTTC.

The rearrangement uses TRBV6-2 or TRBV6-3 and TRBJ2-1; 9 bases match TRBD2. The CDR3 contains 12 residues. V gave up 6 bases and J gave up 10 bases; unmatched junction bases: 4. Germline CDR1 MNHEY, CDR2 SVGEGT. The CDR3 nucleotides are TGTGCCAGCAGCCTAGCGGGATGGGAGCAGTTCTTC. As protein: CASSLAGWEQFF.

This rearrangement joins TRBV4-2 to TRBJ1-4, with TRBD1 as a possible D gene (5 bases). The V gene lost 2 bases and the J gene lost 7 bases, with 20 bases spanning the gap. The CDR3 length is 17 residues. CDR1 and CDR2 (germline): LGHNA, YNFKEQ. For the CDR3, the DNA is TGTGCCAGCAGCCAAACCCGGGGGGGTGGAAGGTCTGAAAAACTGTTTTTT. Protein: CASSQTRGGGRSEKLFF.

J is TRBJ2-7 and V is TRBV19; TRBD1 matches at 12 bases. This CDR3 comprises 15 residues. Unmatched junction bases numbered 3, after V lost 1 base and J lost 5 bases. The V gene's germline CDR1 is LNHDA and CDR2 SQIVND (reference sequence). The CDR3 sequence is CASSIVGQGANEQYF. The CDR3 nucleotides read TGTGCCAGTAGTATAGTGGGACAGGGGGCCAACGAGCAGTACTTC.

J is TRBJ1-1 and V is TRBV11-2; 7 bases map to TRBD1. Germline V gene data show CDR1 as SGHAT and CDR2 as FQNNGV. Trimming took 0 bases from V and 5 from J; bases not matched to a gene: 3. This CDR3 has 14 residues. CDR3 DNA sequence: TGTGCCAGCAGCTTAGAAGGGGGCCGAACTGAAGCTTTCTTT. It yields the protein CASSLEGGRTEAFF.

V and J are TRBV7-2 and TRBJ1-2; tentative D call: TRBD1 (6 bases). CDR1 and CDR2 from the germline V gene are SGHTA and FQGNSA. V was clipped by 1 base and J by 4 bases, with 10 bases between them. The CDR3 spans 14 residues. CDR3 in amino acids: CASSLEQGAYGYTF. In DNA form, the CDR3 reads TGTGCCAGCAGCTTAGAACAGGGAGCCTATGGCTACACCTTC.

For this clone: The sample holds other DNA sequences that translate to the same CDR3. The J gene is TRBJ2-2, the V gene TRBV6-2 or TRBV6-3; no clear D gene. V lost 2 bases and J lost 7, with 2 bases in between. The CDR3 runs to 11 residues. In germline, CDR1 is MNHEY, CDR2 SVGEGT. DNA for the CDR3: TGTGCCAGCAGTTACCGCGGGGAGCTGTTTTTT. This gives the protein CASSYRGELFF.

This clone was counted between two and nine times. V and J are TRBV4-3 and TRBJ2-3; a possible D gene is TRBD1 (5 bases). The ends were cut back, 4 bases at V and 6 bases at J, with 17 bases in the middle. This CDR3 has 15 residues. Germline CDR1 and CDR2: LGHNA and YSLEER. CDR3 in DNA: TGCGCCAGCAGCCTCACCCTATCAGACAGCGATACGCAGTATTTT. It specifies CASSLTLSDSDTQYF.

J is TRBJ2-6 and V is TRBV18, with TRBD1 matching 8 bases. CDR3 size: 18 residues. Per germline, CDR1 KGHSH and CDR2 LQKENI. The ends lost 2 bases at V and 1 base at J; junction bases unmatched: 7. CDR3 DNA sequence: TGTGCCAGCTCACCAATGGGACAGGCCTCATCTGGGGCCAACGTCCTGACTTTC. Its translation is CASSPMGQASSGANVLTF.

V is TRBV29-1 and J is TRBJ2-7; D is ambiguous. The ends were cut back, 4 bases at V and 2 bases at J, with 15 bases in the middle. This CDR3 comprises 14 residues. The germline gives CDR1 SQVTM, CDR2 ANQGSEA. The CDR3 spells CSVVWPTAAYEQYF. DNA for the CDR3: TGCAGCGTTGTATGGCCTACAGCAGCCTACGAGCAGTACTTC.

In this sample, this clone turned up a few times. V is TRBV30 and J is TRBJ1-6; 9 nucleotides align to TRBD1. The CDR3 is made up of 14 amino acids. The V segment lost 1 base and the J segment 8 bases; nucleotides outside the gene matches: 3. Germline values: CDR1 GTSNPN, CDR2 SVGIG (reference sequence). The CDR3 region has the DNA TGTGCCTGGAGTGGGGGACAGGGATATTCACCCCTCCACTTT. Its protein product is CAWSGGQGYSPLHF.

This chain joins TRBV6-5 and TRBJ2-3; the D gene is possibly TRBD2 (5 bases). This CDR3 is 13 amino acids long. The V gene lost 7 bases and the J gene lost 3 bases, with 11 bases spanning the gap. Germline V gives CDR1 MNHEY, CDR2 SVGAGI. CDR3 loop: CASTSPGTDTQYF. The CDR3 DNA reads TGTGCCAGCACCTCGCCGGGGACAGATACGCAGTATTTT.

This clone was detected a few times. This chain links TRBV27 with TRBJ1-2, with D possibly matching TRBD1 (5 bases). Germline CDR1 and CDR2: MNHEY and SMNVEV (reference sequence). V lost 10 bases and J 5 bases, leaving 23 bases between the germline ends. There are 15 residues in the CDR3. CDR3 amino acids: CATSPTPLGPYGYTF. Here the CDR3 DNA reads TGTGCCACCTCCCCTACCCCCCTGGGGCCATATGGCTACACCTTC.

The rearrangement links TRBV5-4 to TRBJ2-1; TRBD2 agrees at 10 bases. CDR3 size: 19 residues. With V trimmed by 4 bases and J by 7 bases, 20 bases remained unmatched. Germline lookup yields CDR1 SGHNT and CDR2 YYREEE (reference sequence). As DNA, the CDR3 is TGTGCCAGCAGCCAGTTGCGTCTAGCGGGAGTTATCGTTTGGAATGAGCAGTTCTTC. Translated, it gives CASSQLRLAGVIVWNEQFF.

The rearrangement links TRBV7-9 to TRBJ2-7, with 9 nucleotides matching TRBD1. J gave up 1 base and V 3 bases, and 4 bases lay outside the gene matches. CDR3 length equals 15 residues. Looked up from germline, CDR1 is SEHNR and CDR2 is FQNEAQ (reference sequence). The CDR3 sequence: CASSFPGTGSYEQYF. CDR3 DNA: TGTGCCAGCAGCTTCCCTGGGACAGGGTCCTACGAGCAGTACTTC.

The rearrangement uses TRBV6-1 and TRBJ2-7; D remains ambiguous. The CDR3 sequence is 14 residues long. V was clipped by 2 bases and J by 6 bases, with 14 bases between them. Germline CDR1 MNHNS, CDR2 SASEGT. CDR3 bases: TGTGCCAGCAGTGAAATGCCACCCTCAGGCGAGCAGTACTTC. Translation gives CASSEMPPSGEQYF.

The chain carries TRBV28 and TRBJ1-2, with 8 bases fitting TRBD1. The length of the CDR3 is 14 residues. The J segment lost 4 bases and the V segment lost 7 bases, leaving 8 bases of the junction unmatched. CDR1 is MDHEN and CDR2 is SYDVKM in the germline V gene. CDR3 DNA sequence: TGTGCCAGCAACGACAGGGGCCCGCCCTATGGCTACACCTTC. This translates into CASNDRGPPYGYTF.

This sequence joins TRBV6-5 and TRBJ2-3, with 13 bases that match TRBD2. The CDR3 length is 14 residues. The V gene end was trimmed by 4 bases and the J gene end by 9 bases; junction bases not matched to a gene: 4. CDR1 and CDR2 from the germline V gene are MNHEY and SVGAGI. CDR3 protein: CASSSGTSGTTQYF. Written as DNA, the CDR3 is TGTGCCAGCAGTTCCGGGACTAGCGGGACCACGCAGTATTTT.